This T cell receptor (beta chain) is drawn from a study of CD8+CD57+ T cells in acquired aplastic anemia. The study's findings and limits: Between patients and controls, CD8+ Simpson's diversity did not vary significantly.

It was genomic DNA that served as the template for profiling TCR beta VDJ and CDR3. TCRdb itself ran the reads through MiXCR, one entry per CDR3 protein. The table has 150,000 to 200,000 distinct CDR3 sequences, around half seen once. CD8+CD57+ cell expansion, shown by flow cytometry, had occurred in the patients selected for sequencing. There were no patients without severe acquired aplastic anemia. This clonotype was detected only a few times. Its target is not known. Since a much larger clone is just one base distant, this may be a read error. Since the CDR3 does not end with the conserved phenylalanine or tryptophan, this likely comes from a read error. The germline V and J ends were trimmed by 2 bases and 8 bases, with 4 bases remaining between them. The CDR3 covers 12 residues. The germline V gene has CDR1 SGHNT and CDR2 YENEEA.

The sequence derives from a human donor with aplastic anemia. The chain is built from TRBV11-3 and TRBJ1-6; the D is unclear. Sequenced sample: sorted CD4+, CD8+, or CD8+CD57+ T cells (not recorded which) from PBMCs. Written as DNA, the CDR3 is TGTGCCAGCAGCTTATTAGATTCACCCCTCCACTCT. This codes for CASSLLDSPLHS.